Only one count was recorded for the clone carrying this TCR beta chain. Its antigen is unknown. The data originate from a study of shared clonotypes between healthy human individuals. Terminally differentiated effector memory CD45RA+ cells were excluded from the naive CD8 cells, which were CD45RO-negative and positively selected for CCR7. Profiled with immunoSEQ multiplex PCR; TCRdb holds only in-frame clones, not every one. Altogether more than 2 million clones are present, about 94% being singletons, with the ten largest covering roughly 1.1%. Study-wide findings and caveats: In this cohort, only blood was sampled, and tissue repertoires likely differ.

In germline, CDR1 is SQVTM, CDR2 ANQGSEA. The CDR3 contains 14 residues. Trimming removed 6 bases from V and 6 bases from J; junction bases left unmatched: 4. The sample was naive CD8+ T cells sorted from blood. The clonotype was recovered from a man between 18 and 35 years old in good health. This sequence joins TRBV29-1 and TRBJ2-2, with 13 bases aligning to TRBD2. The CDR3 here is CSVHGLAGAGELFF. The CDR3, as DNA: TGCAGCGTCCACGGACTAGCGGGAGCCGGGGAGCTGTTTTTT.